The sequence of this TCR beta chain was determined in a study of technical replicates of blood from several donors. Here immunoSEQ multiplex PCR was the method, and the copy in TCRdb shows in-frame clones only, minus some. The sample yields 55,000 to 80,000 clones, over 80% seen once. A few counts support this clone. The sample consisted of T cells isolated from PBMCs. This TCR was sampled from a human donor in good health.

The CDR3 DNA follows: TGTGCCTGGAGTCCCAGATCCACTGAAGCTTTCTTT. Its translation is CAWSPRSTEAFF. V gene TRBV30 combines with J gene TRBJ1-1; D is uncertain. V was trimmed by 2 bases and J by 4 bases, leaving 8 bases between them. Germline assignment: CDR1 GTSNPN and CDR2 SVGIG (reference sequence). The CDR3 length is 12 residues.